Here is one T cell receptor (beta chain) with its context. Its antigen remains unidentified. This specimen comes from a study of T cells in Graves' hyperthyroidism and ophthalmopathy. Study at large: Prior to any treatment, at the point of initial diagnosis, peripheral blood was collected.

Germline V CDR1 and CDR2: SGHTA, FQGTGA. This CDR3 region has 17 residues. V was pared by 5 bases and J by 4 bases, with 17 bases of the junction left unmatched. The study, taken as a whole, reports: Ophthalmopathy onset followed model prediction by a median about 6.5 months. Most clonotypes that expanded in the thyroid above 0.001 also showed up in blood.

RNA transcripts were the template for amplifying TCR beta CDR3 regions. HTBI primers were employed in a first-round RT-PCR of the TCR CDR3. Using its own MiXCR run on the multiplex PCR reads, TCRdb lists one record per CDR3 protein. The data hold over 700,000 distinct CDR3 sequences, with over 35% observed a single time. Orbital computed tomography, thyroid ultrasound, serum thyroxine and TRAb, and clinical symptoms together informed the diagnoses. The V and J genes are TRBV7-3 and TRBJ2-7, with TRBD1 matching over 7 bases. This TCR was sampled from a woman in her 40s with Graves' hyperthyroidism. Sequenced material: blood. Here the CDR3 reads CASSPTGTLPKVYEQYF. The CDR3 nucleotides read TGTGCCAGCAGCCCGACAGGGACCCTCCCAAAGGTTTACGAGCAGTACTTC. Drawing the rest from reference TRBV7-3 and TRBJ2-7, the complete variable domain is GAGVSQTPSNKVTEKGKYVELRCDPISGHTALYWYRQSLGQGPEFLIYFQGTGAADDSGLPNDRFFAVRPEGSVSTLKIQRTERGDSAVYLCASSPTGTLPKVYEQYFGPGTRLTVT.